This entry lists 32 T cell receptor beta chains sequenced from one sample in a study of cytomegalovirus exposure and HLA in healthy donors. This PCR relied on a set of 60 Vbeta primers and 13 Jbeta primers. Generated by immunoSEQ multiplex PCR, the TCRdb table keeps only in-frame clones and is missing some. Of 90,000 to 120,000 clones detected, over 75% appear once; the ten largest clones hold roughly 6%. Sequencing input: PBMCs. Receptors were obtained from a man aged 55 to 70 in good health and CMV-seropositive.

The J gene is TRBJ2-7, the V gene TRBV28; 7 bases are shared with TRBD2. This CDR3 is 14 amino acids long. Per the germline V gene, CDR1 is MDHEN and CDR2 is SYDVKM. Trimming removed 8 bases from V and 0 bases from J; junction bases left unmatched: 7. The CDR3 bases are TGTGCCAGCCATGGGGGAGGGAGCTCCTACGAGCAGTACTTC. Encoded protein: CASHGGGSSYEQYF.

This chain joins TRBV5-1 and TRBJ1-1; 7 bases are a match to TRBD1. V was clipped by 3 bases and J by 4 bases; unmatched bases: 6. The CDR3 is 14 residues long. CDR1 and CDR2 (germline): SGHRS, YFSETQ. For the CDR3, the DNA is TGCGCCAGCAGCTCCCTCCCAGGGGGCACTGAAGCTTTCTTT. Translated: CASSSLPGGTEAFF.

This rearrangement joins TRBV19 to TRBJ1-1, with 8 bases identical to TRBD1. Germline trimming cut 1 base from V and 4 bases from J; bases unmatched to any gene: 8. Germline CDR1 LNHDA, CDR2 SQIVND (reference sequence). The CDR3 has 16 residues. The CDR3 loop is CASSIVAGGRGTEAFF. The CDR3 bases are TGTGCCAGTAGTATAGTCGCAGGGGGCAGGGGCACTGAAGCTTTCTTT.

This chain uses TRBV5-1 with TRBJ2-1; 9 bases match TRBD2. V gave up 0 bases and J gave up 6 bases; unmatched junction bases: 4. Germline CDR1 SGHRS, CDR2 YFSETQ. The CDR3 consists of 15 residues. The CDR3 region is CASSLEGTSINEQFF. The CDR3 coding sequence is TGCGCCAGCAGCTTGGAGGGGACTAGCATCAATGAGCAGTTCTTC.

Regarding this clone: Other nucleotide sequences from this sample produce the same CDR3. V is TRBV9 and J is TRBJ2-3; 8 bases line up with TRBD2. Trimming at V came to 0 bases and at J to 5 bases, leaving 5 bases not matched to a gene. From germline, CDR1 is SGDLS and CDR2 YYNGEE. The CDR3 consists of 15 residues. Written as DNA, the CDR3 is TGTGCCAGCAGCGTAGCGGGGGGGCCGGGAGATACGCAGTATTTT. Translated: CASSVAGGPGDTQYF.

This chain uses TRBV5-4 with TRBJ1-1; weak D call: TRBD1 (5 bases). Germline CDR1 is SGHNT and CDR2 is YYREEE (reference sequence). The V gene lost 4 bases and the J gene lost 4 bases, with 20 bases spanning the gap. The CDR3 is 16 residues long. The CDR3 DNA reads TGTGCCAGCAGCCAACCGGAGCAGGGCCTACGCACTGAAGCTTTCTTT. Its translation is CASSQPEQGLRTEAFF.

V gene TRBV6-5 combines with J gene TRBJ2-7, with D possibly being TRBD1 (6 bases). Between the trimmed V and J ends, which lost 2 bases and 2 bases, there was a span of 7 bases. Germline V gene sequence: CDR1 MNHEY, CDR2 SVGAGI. The CDR3 sequence is 13 residues long. The CDR3 nucleotides read TGTGCCAGCAGTTACGGACAGACCTACGAGCAGTACTTC. This encodes CASSYGQTYEQYF.

This clone was found a few times. This chain joins TRBV19 and TRBJ2-5, with 11 bases identical to TRBD1. This CDR3 has 15 residues. J lost 3 bases, V lost 1 base, and 1 base had no gene match. Germline V CDR1 and CDR2: LNHDA, SQIVND (reference sequence). The CDR3 sequence is CASSIGTGGEETQYF. In DNA, the CDR3 is TGTGCCAGTAGTATAGGGACAGGGGGCGAAGAGACCCAGTACTTC.

This chain joins TRBV5-1 and TRBJ2-2; 10 positions agree with TRBD1. CDR3 size: 15 residues. CDR1 SGHRS and CDR2 YFSETQ come from the germline V gene. The trim removed 4 bases at V and 5 bases at J, leaving 5 bases unmatched. CDR3 in DNA: TGCGCCAGCAGCGACAGGGGGCGAGGGACCGGGGAGCTGTTTTTT. Translation: CASSDRGRGTGELFF.

The V and J genes are TRBV10-1 and TRBJ2-5, with a weak D call TRBD2 (6 bases). Germline lookup yields CDR1 WNHNN and CDR2 SYGVQD (reference sequence). Trimming cost V 11 bases and J 5 bases, with 18 bases left between them. This CDR3 is built from 13 residues. CDR3 in amino acids: CAGSTREGETQYF. Written as DNA, the CDR3 is TGCGCCGGTTCGACTAGAGAGGGGGAGACCCAGTACTTC.

This rearrangement joins TRBV18 to TRBJ2-7, with 10 bases fitting TRBD1. The junction had 5 bases not matched to a gene; V was cut back by 0 bases and J by 6 bases. The CDR3 contains 15 residues. Germline CDR1 KGHSH, CDR2 LQKENI. CDR3 protein: CASSPPGTGEGEQYF. The CDR3 coding sequence is TGTGCCAGCTCACCACCGGGGACAGGGGAGGGCGAGCAGTACTTC.

The gene calls are TRBV19 and TRBJ1-4, with TRBD1 matching over 7 bases. From germline, CDR1 is LNHDA and CDR2 SQIVND (reference sequence). J lost 4 bases, V lost 7 bases, and 9 bases had no gene match. CDR3 length: 15 residues. For the CDR3, the DNA is TGTGCCAGTACCCCATGGGGACAGAGTAATGAAAAACTGTTTTTT. It is translated as CASTPWGQSNEKLFF.

The V and J genes are TRBV23-1 and TRBJ2-7; the match to TRBD1 covers 8 bases. TRBV23-1 is treated as an ORF (open reading frame) with a function not yet certain. V gave up 4 bases and J gave up 0 bases; unmatched junction bases: 17. The CDR3 covers 19 residues. The chain's CDR3 is CASSPDRGHEGWSSYEQYF. The CDR3 nucleotides are TGCGCCAGCAGTCCCGACAGGGGACATGAGGGATGGAGCTCCTACGAGCAGTACTTC.

The chain combines TRBV29-1 with TRBJ2-1; 9 nucleotides match TRBD2. Unmatched junction bases numbered 5, after V lost 7 bases and J lost 4 bases. CDR3 length equals 13 residues. Germline-derived CDR1 and CDR2 are SQVTM and ANQGSEA. This chain's CDR3 is CSAVTSGYNEQFF. CDR3 nucleotide sequence: TGCAGCGCCGTGACTAGCGGATACAATGAGCAGTTCTTC.

The rearrangement links TRBV5-4 to TRBJ1-2; D ambiguous. The CDR3 length is 13 residues. Germline assignment: CDR1 SGHNT and CDR2 YYREEE (reference sequence). V was cut by 0 bases and J by 1 base, with 4 bases left in between. The CDR3 DNA is TGTGCCAGCAGCTTGGACAGTAACTATGGCTACACCTTC. Its protein product is CASSLDSNYGYTF.

This clone showed up just a few times. The CDR3 DNA reads as TGTGCCAGCAGCCCAAAGGCGGTAAACACTGAAGCTTTCTTT. Amino acid sequence: CASSPKAVNTEAFF. The V and J genes are TRBV7-9 and TRBJ1-1; D is undetermined. Germline loops: CDR1 SEHNR, CDR2 FQNEAQ (reference sequence). The CDR3 consists of 14 residues. The V end lost 5 bases, the J end lost 2 bases, and 12 bases lay between the germline ends.

This clone was detected only a few times. The chain employs TRBV19 and TRBJ1-4, with D tentatively TRBD1 (5 bases). V lost 5 bases and J 7 bases, leaving 17 bases between the germline ends. Germline assignment: CDR1 LNHDA and CDR2 SQIVND (reference sequence). The CDR3 loop spans 15 amino acids. The CDR3 spells CASSAPRGEVEKLFF. The CDR3 bases are TGTGCCAGTAGTGCCCCTCGGGGGGAAGTTGAAAAACTGTTTTTT.

This chain uses TRBV21-1 with TRBJ2-1; the table's D gene call, TRBD2, was not cross checked with the DNA. TRBV21-1 is flagged as a pseudogene. CDR3 length: 15 amino acids. Written as DNA, the CDR3 is TGTGCCAGCAGTCATCAGCGGGGGGCTTACAATGAGCAGTTCTTC. Amino acids: CASSHQRGAYNEQFF.

The chain is built from TRBV5-1 and TRBJ2-3; the D is unclear. The germline V gene has CDR1 SGHRS and CDR2 YFSETQ. V gave up 0 bases and J gave up 0 bases, with 11 bases separating them. The CDR3 consists of 16 residues. CDR3 region: CASSLVAPGSTDTQYF. CDR3 DNA: TGCGCCAGCAGCTTGGTTGCTCCGGGTAGCACAGATACGCAGTATTTT.

Many counts were recorded for this clone. The rearrangement links TRBV6-1 to TRBJ2-7; no definite D call. Trimming pared 6 bases from V and 0 bases from J, leaving 12 bases between. This CDR3 has 14 residues. CDR1 and CDR2 from the germline V gene are MNHNS and SASEGT. In nucleotides, the CDR3 is TGTGCCAGCAGCCTCATATCGGGCTCCTACGAGCAGTACTTC. Encoded protein: CASSLISGSYEQYF.

This clone appeared a few times. This chain links TRBV28 with TRBJ1-1; D unresolved. The germline CDR1 and CDR2 sequences are MDHEN and SYDVKM. CDR3 size: 12 residues. The V and J ends lost 4 bases and 11 bases respectively, with 14 bases between them. CDR3 DNA: TGTGCCAGCAGTTCGAGCGGAAATGGGGCTTTCTTT. This sequence encodes CASSSSGNGAFF.

This rearrangement joins TRBV5-1 to TRBJ2-2; 8 nucleotides agree with TRBD1. This CDR3 comprises 14 residues. Trimming removed 1 base from V and 6 bases from J; junction bases left unmatched: 2. The V gene's germline CDR1 is SGHRS and CDR2 YFSETQ. The CDR3 DNA follows: TGCGCCAGCAGCTTGACAGGGGGATCCGGGGAGCTGTTTTTT. Its translation is CASSLTGGSGELFF.

The gene calls are TRBV18 and TRBJ1-2; a possible D gene is TRBD1 (6 bases). The CDR3 runs to 15 residues. Germline assignment: CDR1 KGHSH and CDR2 LQKENI. V was trimmed by 2 bases and J by 5 bases, leaving 15 bases between them. The DNA for the CDR3 is TGTGCCAGCTCACCAATGGACAGAACCTATTATGGCTACACCTTC. Protein: CASSPMDRTYYGYTF.

CDR3 nucleotides: TGTGCCAGCACCAGGCTAGCGGTTGGTGAGCAGTTCTTC. Protein sequence: CASTRLAVGEQFF. This chain joins TRBV14 and TRBJ2-1, with TRBD2 matching over 7 bases. V lost 7 bases, J lost 9 bases, and 9 bases stayed unmatched. CDR3 length: 13 amino acids. Germline assignment: CDR1 SGHDN and CDR2 FVKESK. Combining the CDR3 with reference TRBV14 and TRBJ2-1 gives the whole variable domain EAGVTQFPSHSVIEKGQTVTLRCDPISGHDNLYWYRRVMGKEIKFLLHFVKESKQDESGMPNNRFLAERTGGTYSTLKVQPAELEDSGVYFCASTRLAVGEQFFGPGTRLTVL.

This chain connects TRBV5-1 to TRBJ2-3; TRBD2 aligns across 10 bases. Germline CDR1 reads SGHRS; CDR2 reads YFSETQ. Unmatched junction bases numbered 8, after V lost 7 bases and J lost 3 bases. The CDR3 extends over 15 amino acids. The CDR3 sequence: CASCERGGFTDTQYF. DNA for the CDR3: TGCGCCAGCTGTGAGCGGGGGGGCTTTACAGATACGCAGTATTTT.

The V gene is TRBV2, the J gene TRBJ1-2; D not certain. The V gene's germline CDR1 is SNHLY and CDR2 FYNNEI. V was clipped by 4 bases and J by 0 bases, with 9 bases between them. This CDR3 spans 14 amino acids. This CDR3 is CASSGAATNYGYTF. The DNA of the CDR3 is TGTGCCAGCAGTGGGGCAGCTACTAACTATGGCTACACCTTC.

The rearrangement uses TRBV10-3 and TRBJ2-5; 11 positions match TRBD1. TRBJ2-7 matches the DNA end more closely, so the J call is doubtful. The germline CDR1 and CDR2 sequences are ENHRY and SYGVKD. The CDR3 covers 15 residues. Here the CDR3 reads CAISGRDRGIYEQYF. The CDR3 DNA reads as TGTGCCATCAGCGGACGGGACAGGGGGATCTACGAGCAGTACTTC.

V usage is TRBV15 and J usage is TRBJ1-5; possibly TRBD1 for D (6 bases). V lost 0 bases, J lost 7 bases, and 13 bases lay in between. This CDR3 is built from 15 residues. CDR1 LNHNV and CDR2 YYDKDF come from the germline V gene (reference sequence). The CDR3 spells CATSRETGIGQPQHF. For the CDR3, the DNA is TGTGCCACCAGCAGAGAAACAGGGATCGGACAGCCCCAGCATTTT.

The CDR3, as DNA: TGTGCCAGCAGCGGCGGGACTAGCGGGGGGGCCGGCTCCTACGAGCAGTACTTC. It is translated as CASSGGTSGGAGSYEQYF. J is TRBJ2-7 and V is TRBV5-4; 16 bases are a match to TRBD2. Germline CDR1 and CDR2: SGHNT and YYREEE (reference sequence). The CDR3 is 18 amino acids. J lost 0 bases, V lost 4 bases, and 7 bases had no gene match.

The chain joins TRBV18 to TRBJ2-6; D perhaps matches TRBD1 (5 bases). The CDR3 totals 13 residues. Germline V CDR1 and CDR2: KGHSH, LQKENI. Between the trimmed V and J ends, which lost 6 bases and 5 bases, there was a span of 8 bases. The CDR3 bases are TGTGCCAGCTCCCCGGACAGGGCCAACGTCCTGACTTTC. Amino acids: CASSPDRANVLTF.

CDR3 DNA: TGTGCCAGCAGTTGGGGGGGGCTTTACTCTGGAAACACCATATATTTT. This sequence encodes CASSWGGLYSGNTIYF. The chain carries TRBV6-5 and TRBJ1-3; maybe TRBD1 (6 bases). This CDR3 has 16 residues. Germline CDR1 is MNHEY and CDR2 is SVGAGI. The V end was cut by 4 bases, the J end by 0 bases, with 13 bases between.

The CDR3 reads CASSLGAGGSTDTQYF. The CDR3 coding sequence is TGTGCCAGCAGCTTAGGAGCGGGGGGCAGCACAGATACGCAGTATTTT. V gene TRBV11-2 combines with J gene TRBJ2-3, with 9 bases lining up with TRBD2. The CDR3 is 16 amino acids. Germline CDR1 is SGHAT and CDR2 is FQNNGV. V shed 1 base and J 0 bases; nucleotides not matched to a gene: 2.